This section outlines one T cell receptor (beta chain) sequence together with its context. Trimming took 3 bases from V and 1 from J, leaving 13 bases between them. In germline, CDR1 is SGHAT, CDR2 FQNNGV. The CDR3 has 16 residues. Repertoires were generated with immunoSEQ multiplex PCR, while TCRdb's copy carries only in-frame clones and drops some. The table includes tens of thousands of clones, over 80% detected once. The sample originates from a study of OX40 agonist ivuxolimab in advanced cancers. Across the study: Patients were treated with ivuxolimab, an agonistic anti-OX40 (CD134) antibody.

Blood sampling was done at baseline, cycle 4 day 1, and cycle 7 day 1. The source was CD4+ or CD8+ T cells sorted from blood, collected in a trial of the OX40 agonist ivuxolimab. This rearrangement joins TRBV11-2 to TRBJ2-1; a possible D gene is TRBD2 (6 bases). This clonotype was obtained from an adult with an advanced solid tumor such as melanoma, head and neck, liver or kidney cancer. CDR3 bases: TGTGCCAGCAGCTTTCGGGGTAGCGGTTCCTACAATGAGCAGTTCTTC. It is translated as CASSFRGSGSYNEQFF.